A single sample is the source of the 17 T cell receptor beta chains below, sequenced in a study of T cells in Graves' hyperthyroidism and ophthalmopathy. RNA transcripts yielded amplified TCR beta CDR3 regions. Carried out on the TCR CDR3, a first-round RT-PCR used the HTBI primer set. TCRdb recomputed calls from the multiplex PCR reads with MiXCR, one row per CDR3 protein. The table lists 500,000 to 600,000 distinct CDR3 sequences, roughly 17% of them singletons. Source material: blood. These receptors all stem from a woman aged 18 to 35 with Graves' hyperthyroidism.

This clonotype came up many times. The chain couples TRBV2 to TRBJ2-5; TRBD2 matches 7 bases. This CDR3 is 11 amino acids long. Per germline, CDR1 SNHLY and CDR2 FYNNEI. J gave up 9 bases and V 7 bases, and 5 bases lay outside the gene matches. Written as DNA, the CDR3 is TGTGCCAGCACCCCACGGGAGGCCCAGTACTTC. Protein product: CASTPREAQYF.

CDR3 protein: CASSADLGPNTEAFF. CDR3 DNA sequence: TGTGCCAGCAGCGCGGACCTCGGCCCCAACACTGAAGCTTTCTTT. J is TRBJ1-1 and V is TRBV27; no firm D call. This CDR3 spans 15 amino acids. CDR1 and CDR2 from the germline V gene are MNHEY and SMNVEV (reference sequence). Trimming cost V 6 bases and J 2 bases, with 16 bases left between them.

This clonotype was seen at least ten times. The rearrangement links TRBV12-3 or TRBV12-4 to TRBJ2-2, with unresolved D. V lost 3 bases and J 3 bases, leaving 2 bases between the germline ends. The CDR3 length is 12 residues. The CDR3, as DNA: TGTGCCAGCAGTTTCTACACCGGGGAGCTGTTTTTT. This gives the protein CASSFYTGELFF.

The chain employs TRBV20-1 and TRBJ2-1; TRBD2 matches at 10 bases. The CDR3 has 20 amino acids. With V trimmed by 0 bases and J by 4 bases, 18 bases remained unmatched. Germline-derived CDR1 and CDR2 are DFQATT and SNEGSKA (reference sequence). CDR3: CSARDDWSKREGRMYNEQFF. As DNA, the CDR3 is TGCAGTGCTAGAGATGATTGGTCTAAGCGGGAGGGCCGGATGTACAATGAGCAGTTCTTC.

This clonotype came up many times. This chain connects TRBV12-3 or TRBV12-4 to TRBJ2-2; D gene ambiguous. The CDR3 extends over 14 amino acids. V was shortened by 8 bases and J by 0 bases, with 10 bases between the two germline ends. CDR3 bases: TGTGCCAGCGGCAGGACCACGAACACCGGGGAGCTGTTTTTT. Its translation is CASGRTTNTGELFF.

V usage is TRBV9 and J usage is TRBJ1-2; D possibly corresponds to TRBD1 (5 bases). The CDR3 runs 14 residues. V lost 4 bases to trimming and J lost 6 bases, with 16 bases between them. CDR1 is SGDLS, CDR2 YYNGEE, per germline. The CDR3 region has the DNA TGTGCCAGCAGCCTAGGGCCGGTCAGGGATGGCTACACCTTC. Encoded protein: CASSLGPVRDGYTF.

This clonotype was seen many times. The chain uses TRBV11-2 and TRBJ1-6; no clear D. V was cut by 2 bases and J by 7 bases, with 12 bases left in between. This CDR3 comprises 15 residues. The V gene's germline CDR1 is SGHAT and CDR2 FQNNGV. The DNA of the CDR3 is TGTGCCAGCAGCTTATACGACGGGGAAAATTCACCCCTCCACTTT. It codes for CASSLYDGENSPLHF.

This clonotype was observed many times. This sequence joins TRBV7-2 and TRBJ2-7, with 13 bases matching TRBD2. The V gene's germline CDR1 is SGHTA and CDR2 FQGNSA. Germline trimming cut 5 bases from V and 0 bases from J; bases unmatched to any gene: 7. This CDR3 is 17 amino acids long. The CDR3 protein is CASSPKLAGGPSYEQYF. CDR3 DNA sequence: TGTGCCAGCAGCCCCAAACTAGCGGGAGGGCCCTCCTACGAGCAGTACTTC.

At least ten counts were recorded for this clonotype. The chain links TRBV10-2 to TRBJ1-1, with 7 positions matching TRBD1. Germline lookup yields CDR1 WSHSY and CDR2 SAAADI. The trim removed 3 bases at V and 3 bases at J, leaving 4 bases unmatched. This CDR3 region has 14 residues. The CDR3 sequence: CASSDWDRYTEAFF. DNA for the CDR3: TGCGCCAGCAGTGATTGGGACAGATACACTGAAGCTTTCTTT.

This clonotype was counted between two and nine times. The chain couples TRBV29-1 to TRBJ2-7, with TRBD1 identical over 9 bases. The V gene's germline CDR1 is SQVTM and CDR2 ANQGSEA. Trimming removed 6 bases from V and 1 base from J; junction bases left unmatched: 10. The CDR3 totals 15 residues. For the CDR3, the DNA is TGCAGCGTAACCTATCTGGGACAGGGTTCCTACGAGCAGTACTTC. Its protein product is CSVTYLGQGSYEQYF.

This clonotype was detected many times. In DNA form, the CDR3 reads TGTGCCTGGAGTGTAAGGCAAGGCCAAGAGACCCAGTACTTC. Residues: CAWSVRQGQETQYF. V and J are TRBV30 and TRBJ2-5; D gene unclear. Per germline, CDR1 GTSNPN and CDR2 SVGIG (reference sequence). The germline V and J ends were trimmed by 0 bases and 1 base, with 9 bases remaining between them. The CDR3 length is 14 residues.

CDR3 nucleotide sequence: TGTGCCAGTAGTATGGGGCGTATCACTGAAGCTTTCTTT. Protein sequence: CASSMGRITEAFF. The chain couples TRBV19 to TRBJ1-1, with a possible D match to TRBD1 (5 bases). The V end was cut by 3 bases, the J end by 4 bases, with 9 bases between. The CDR3 spans 13 residues. Germline V gives CDR1 LNHDA, CDR2 SQIVND (reference sequence).

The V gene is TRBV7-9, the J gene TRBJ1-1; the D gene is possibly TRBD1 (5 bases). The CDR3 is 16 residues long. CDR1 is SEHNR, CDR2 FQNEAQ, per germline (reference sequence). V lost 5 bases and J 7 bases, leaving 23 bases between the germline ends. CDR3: CASSDNRRGTRLEAFF. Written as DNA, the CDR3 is TGTGCCAGCAGCGACAACAGGAGGGGAACGCGGCTTGAAGCTTTCTTT. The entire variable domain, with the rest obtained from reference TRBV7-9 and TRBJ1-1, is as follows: DTGVSQNPRHKITKRGQNVTFRCDPISEHNRLYWYRQTLGQGPEFLTYFQNEAQLEKSRLLSDRFSAERPKGSFSTLEIQRTEQGDSAMYLCASSDNRRGTRLEAFFGQGTRLTVV.

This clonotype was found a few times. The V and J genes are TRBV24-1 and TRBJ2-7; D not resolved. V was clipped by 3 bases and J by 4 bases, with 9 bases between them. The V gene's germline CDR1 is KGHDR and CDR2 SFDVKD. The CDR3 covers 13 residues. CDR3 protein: CATSDVLGYEQYF. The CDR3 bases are TGTGCCACCAGTGATGTGCTCGGGTACGAGCAGTACTTC.

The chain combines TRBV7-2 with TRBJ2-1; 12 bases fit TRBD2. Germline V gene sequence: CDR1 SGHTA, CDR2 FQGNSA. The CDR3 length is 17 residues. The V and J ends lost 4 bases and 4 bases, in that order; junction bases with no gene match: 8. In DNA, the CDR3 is TGTGCCAGCAGCTATATACCGGGACTAGCGGGTTACAATGAGCAGTTCTTC. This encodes CASSYIPGLAGYNEQFF.

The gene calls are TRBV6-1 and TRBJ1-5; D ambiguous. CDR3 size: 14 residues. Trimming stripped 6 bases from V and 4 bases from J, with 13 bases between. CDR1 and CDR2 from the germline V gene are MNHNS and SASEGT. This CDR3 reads CASSVASINQPQHF. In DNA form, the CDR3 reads TGTGCCAGCAGCGTCGCCAGCATAAATCAGCCCCAGCATTTT.

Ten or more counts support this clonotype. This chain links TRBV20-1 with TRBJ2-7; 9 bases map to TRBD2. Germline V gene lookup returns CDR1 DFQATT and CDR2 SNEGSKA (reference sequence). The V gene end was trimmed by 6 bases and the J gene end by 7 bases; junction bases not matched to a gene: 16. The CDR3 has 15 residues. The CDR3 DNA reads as TGCAGTGCCCCCGACAGTAGCGGGAGTGCGGGGGAGCAGTACTTC. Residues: CSAPDSSGSAGEQYF.